Presented here are 9 T cell receptor beta chains from one specimen sequenced in a study of CD8 T cells in Susac syndrome. cDNA came from approximately 0.5 to 1 ug RNA primed by random hexamers. MiXCR was run by TCRdb on the immunoSEQ multiplex PCR reads, yielding one entry per CDR3 protein. The sample lists over 150,000 distinct CDR3 sequences, approximately 94% seen once, with roughly 0.097% in the top ten. Sequencing input: CD4+ T cells from PBMCs. Source of these receptors: a human donor with multiple sclerosis.

The chain links TRBV6-2 or TRBV6-3 to TRBJ1-1; D gene unclear. V lost 2 bases and J lost 0, with 4 bases in between. Germline CDR1 reads MNHEY; CDR2 reads SVGEGT. The CDR3 consists of 13 residues. Here the CDR3 DNA reads TGTGCCAGCAGTTACGAGGTGAACACTGAAGCTTTCTTT. Translation gives CASSYEVNTEAFF.

V and J are TRBV7-6 and TRBJ1-1, with D perhaps TRBD1 (6 bases). The germline V and J ends were trimmed by 6 bases and 6 bases, with 14 bases remaining between them. Germline V gene lookup returns CDR1 SGHVS and CDR2 FNYEAQ. The CDR3 covers 13 residues. CDR3 nucleotides: TGTGCCAGCAGTACTGGACAGCCCCCTGAAGCTTTCTTT. Its protein is CASSTGQPPEAFF. Supplemented by reference TRBV7-6 and TRBJ1-1, the full variable domain reads GAGVSQSPRYKVTKRGQDVALRCDPISGHVSLYWYRQALGQGPEFLTYFNYEAQQDKSGLPNDRFSAERPEGSISTLTIQRTEQRDSAMYRCASSTGQPPEAFFGQGTRLTVV.

Here the CDR3 DNA reads TGTGCCAGCTCACCACAGGCTCAGAACACCGGGGAGCTGTTTTTT. Its protein product is CASSPQAQNTGELFF. The V gene is TRBV18, the J gene TRBJ2-2; D unresolved. This CDR3 contains 15 residues. From germline, CDR1 is KGHSH and CDR2 LQKENI. V gave up 1 base and J gave up 1 base, with 7 bases separating them.

The chain recombines TRBV27 with TRBJ2-3, with a possible D match to TRBD2 (5 bases). Germline assignment: CDR1 MNHEY and CDR2 SMNVEV (reference sequence). The CDR3 runs 13 residues. V lost 6 bases and J lost 5, with 12 bases in between. CDR3 in DNA: TGTGCCAGCAGGAGGGAGCTGAGAGATACGCAGTATTTT. Translated: CASRRELRDTQYF.

The CDR3 protein is CAWALSGVGTQYF. As DNA, the CDR3 is TGTGCCTGGGCCCTTAGCGGGGTAGGGACCCAGTACTTC. The J gene is TRBJ2-5, the V gene TRBV30; 8 bases match TRBD2. This CDR3 comprises 13 residues. J gave up 7 bases and V 5 bases, and 9 bases lay outside the gene matches. The V gene's germline CDR1 is GTSNPN and CDR2 SVGIG (reference sequence).

V gene TRBV23-1 combines with J gene TRBJ2-4, with a possible D match to TRBD2 (6 bases). TRBV23-1 is given ORF status, its function remaining uncertain. The CDR3 runs to 17 residues. Trimming stripped 7 bases from V and 1 base from J, with 20 bases between. CDR3 DNA sequence: TGCGCCAGCATTCCCCGGGGGTTCCTAGCCGCCAAAAACATTCAGTACTTC. Its protein product is CASIPRGFLAAKNIQYF.

The genes are TRBV18 and TRBJ1-1; 8 bases fit TRBD1. Germline V gene sequence: CDR1 KGHSH, CDR2 LQKENI. Losses at the gene ends were 0 bases for V and 0 bases for J; bases not matched to a gene: 6. The CDR3 totals 17 residues. The CDR3 DNA follows: TGTGCCAGCTCACCACCGGTAGCAGGGGGCATGAACACTGAAGCTTTCTTT. Protein product: CASSPPVAGGMNTEAFF.

This clonotype was recorded once. The V call is TRBV20-1, the J call TRBJ2-7; the match to TRBD2 covers 15 bases. V was pared by 6 bases and J by 3 bases, with 18 bases of the junction left unmatched. Germline CDR1 is DFQATT and CDR2 is SNEGSKA (reference sequence). This CDR3 region has 19 residues. The CDR3 loop reads CSAMGLMGLAGGRFYEQYF. CDR3 coding DNA: TGCAGTGCGATGGGGCTTATGGGACTAGCGGGAGGCCGGTTCTACGAGCAGTACTTC.

The genes are TRBV19 and TRBJ2-7, with TRBD2 identical over 9 bases. The ends lost 7 bases at V and 12 bases at J; junction bases unmatched: 7. CDR1 and CDR2 from the germline V gene are LNHDA and SQIVND (reference sequence). CDR3 length: 11 residues. The CDR3 loop is CASTSGLASYF. The CDR3 DNA sequence: TGTGCCAGTACATCAGGACTAGCGTCGTACTTC.